This passage covers 26 T cell receptor beta chains from one sample sequenced in a study of Graves' ophthalmopathy and Graves' hyperthyroidism. RNA transcripts provided the template for amplifying TCR beta CDR3 regions. The first-round RT-PCR employed HTBI primers together with the Qiagen OneStep RT-PCR kit. A multiplex PCR was then performed as the second round. TCRdb itself ran the multiplex PCR reads through MiXCR, one entry per CDR3 protein. The profile shows 650,000 to 900,000 distinct CDR3 sequences, roughly 40% of them singletons. Material: peripheral blood. The source of these receptors is an adult man with Graves' ophthalmopathy.

Details on this clonotype: A much larger clonotype is one base distant, so this may be a read error. The rearrangement uses TRBV10-3 and TRBJ1-6; D ambiguous. This CDR3 is 13 amino acids long. Germline lookup yields CDR1 ENHRY and CDR2 SYGVKD. Trimming removed 2 bases at V and 9 bases at J, with 8 bases between. The CDR3 DNA follows: TGTGCCATCAGTGAGCCGGGTCCTTCACCCCTCCACTTT. Protein: CAISEPGPSPLHF.

The chain combines TRBV9 with TRBJ1-2; D call uncertain. Per the germline V gene, CDR1 is SGDLS and CDR2 is YYNGEE. The V gene lost 3 bases and the J gene lost 4 bases, with 10 bases spanning the gap. This CDR3 is built from 13 residues. CDR3 protein: CASSGPGPYGYTF. Written as DNA, the CDR3 is TGTGCCAGCAGCGGGCCCGGGCCCTATGGCTACACCTTC.

V gene TRBV9 combines with J gene TRBJ2-7; 14 nucleotides line up with TRBD2. The CDR3 consists of 19 residues. V gave up 4 bases and J gave up 4 bases; unmatched junction bases: 16. The germline V gene has CDR1 SGDLS and CDR2 YYNGEE. The CDR3 sequence: CASSQDQGLAGVSRYEQYF. In nucleotides, the CDR3 is TGTGCCAGCAGCCAAGATCAGGGACTAGCGGGAGTTTCCAGGTACGAGCAGTACTTC.

The genes are TRBV7-8 and TRBJ2-5; D not certain. The ends were cut back, 0 bases at V and 11 bases at J, with 13 bases in the middle. This CDR3 is 13 amino acids long. Germline CDR1 and CDR2: SGHVS and FQNEAQ. The CDR3 DNA reads as TGTGCCAGCAGCTTAGCGGCACACACCTCGCAGTACTTC. Translation: CASSLAAHTSQYF.

The table lists this clonotype with many counts. The CDR3 DNA is TGTGCCACCAGTGATCCCCGACAGTGGGGTGGCTACACCTTC. Translation: CATSDPRQWGGYTF. V gene TRBV24-1 combines with J gene TRBJ1-2; TRBD1 might be the D (5 bases). The V and J ends lost 3 bases and 7 bases respectively, with 14 bases between them. The CDR3 length is 14 residues. Germline V gives CDR1 KGHDR, CDR2 SFDVKD.

This clonotype was observed a single time. This chain uses TRBV29-1 with TRBJ2-5; 9 nucleotides align to TRBD1. The CDR3 is made up of 15 amino acids. The germline V gene has CDR1 SQVTM and CDR2 ANQGSEA. The V and J ends lost 4 bases and 4 bases, in that order; junction bases with no gene match: 10. CDR3: CSVAGTGRPGETQYF. The CDR3 DNA is TGCAGCGTTGCCGGGACAGGGAGGCCGGGAGAGACCCAGTACTTC.

The chain is built from TRBV29-1 and TRBJ2-7; no reliable D call. With 5 bases removed from V and 7 bases from J, the gap between germline ends came to 9 bases. This CDR3 is built from 10 residues. The germline V gene has CDR1 SQVTM and CDR2 ANQGSEA. The CDR3 reads CSVRVGEQYF. The CDR3 nucleotides read TGCAGCGTTAGGGTGGGGGAGCAGTACTTC.

This clonotype was counted at least ten times. This chain uses TRBV7-9 with TRBJ1-3; 10 bases are shared with TRBD1. Per germline, CDR1 SEHNR and CDR2 FQNEAQ (reference sequence). This CDR3 is 13 amino acids long. J lost 7 bases, V lost 10 bases, and 7 bases had no gene match. The CDR3 loop reads CATGTGDGNTIYF. The CDR3 nucleotides are TGTGCCACTGGGACAGGGGATGGGAACACCATATATTTT.

To note about this clonotype: This clone may be a read error of a much larger clone one base away. V and J are TRBV7-2 and TRBJ1-1; D is ambiguous. The CDR3 is 13 amino acids. V was clipped by 5 bases and J by 3 bases, with 10 bases between them. Germline CDR1 and CDR2: SGHTA and FQGNSA. The CDR3 DNA reads TGTGCCAGCAGCCCAGACACCTACACTGAAGCTTTCTTT. It codes for CASSPDTYTEAFF.

This clonotype was counted many times. This chain uses TRBV2 with TRBJ1-1, with 8 bases aligning to TRBD1. Trimming removed 6 bases from V and 6 bases from J; junction bases left unmatched: 9. In germline, CDR1 is SNHLY, CDR2 FYNNEI. The CDR3 spans 14 residues. CDR3 residues: CASSGTGFMAEAFF. The CDR3 coding sequence is TGTGCCAGCAGCGGGACAGGCTTTATGGCTGAAGCTTTCTTT.

The chain combines TRBV7-9 with TRBJ2-7; 10 bases are shared with TRBD2. This CDR3 has 13 residues. Germline assignment: CDR1 SEHNR and CDR2 FQNEAQ (reference sequence). The ends lost 7 bases at V and 6 bases at J; junction bases unmatched: 6. CDR3: CASTLAGASEQYF. The DNA of the CDR3 is TGTGCCAGCACGCTAGCGGGAGCCTCCGAGCAGTACTTC.

The chain uses TRBV20-1 and TRBJ2-5, with a tentative D call TRBD2 (5 bases). There are 14 residues in the CDR3. The V end was cut by 3 bases, the J end by 6 bases, with 17 bases between. Germline CDR1 and CDR2: DFQATT and SNEGSKA (reference sequence). The CDR3, as DNA: TGCAGTGCTAGCGACGGACTGAGATGGAAGACCCAGTACTTC. Translated, it gives CSASDGLRWKTQYF.

This clonotype was seen a handful of times. The chain employs TRBV24-1 and TRBJ2-7; tentatively, D is TRBD2 (5 bases). Deletions cut 6 bases from V and 2 bases from J, with 13 bases between. This CDR3 spans 14 amino acids. Germline V CDR1 and CDR2: KGHDR, SFDVKD. CDR3 DNA sequence: TGTGCCACCAGTCAGGCCTCTAGCCCCTACGAGCAGTACTTC. It yields the protein CATSQASSPYEQYF.

V is TRBV28 and J is TRBJ2-5; TRBD2 might be the D (6 bases). The CDR3 sequence is 15 residues long. V shed 6 bases and J shed 5 bases, with 19 bases lying between them. The V gene's germline CDR1 is MDHEN and CDR2 SYDVKM. The CDR3 DNA follows: TGTGCCAGCAGCTCCCCCGGTAGCGGCCTGGAGACCCAGTACTTC. Its translation is CASSSPGSGLETQYF.

The chain recombines TRBV20-1 with TRBJ1-5, with 8 nucleotides matching TRBD1. Germline CDR1 and CDR2: DFQATT and SNEGSKA (reference sequence). The CDR3 length is 18 residues. The trim removed 2 bases at V and 11 bases at J, leaving 23 bases unmatched. The CDR3: CSARFAPRTGTIVETQHF. Here the CDR3 DNA reads TGCAGTGCTAGATTCGCACCACGGACAGGGACAATTGTTGAGACCCAGCATTTT.

The chain is built from TRBV25-1 and TRBJ1-2, with 9 nucleotides matching TRBD1. V was pared by 4 bases and J by 7 bases, with 10 bases of the junction left unmatched. This CDR3 is 15 amino acids long. CDR1 and CDR2 from the germline V gene are MGHDK and SYGVNS. CDR3 bases: TGTGCCAGCAGTGGCCCGGGACAGGGCTCTGGTGGCTACACCTTC. It yields the protein CASSGPGQGSGGYTF.

A note on this clonotype: A much bigger clone sits one base away, suggesting this may be a read error. The gene calls are TRBV19 and TRBJ1-1; 10 bases are shared with TRBD1. The CDR3 is 14 residues long. Germline loops: CDR1 LNHDA, CDR2 SQIVND (reference sequence). The CDR3 bases are TGTGTCAGTAGTATTGGGACAGGGGCTCTCGAAGCTTTCTTT. It encodes CVSSIGTGALEAFF.

This clonotype was observed many times. The rearrangement links TRBV19 to TRBJ1-3, with 8 bases fitting TRBD1. Germline trimming cut 6 bases from V and 2 bases from J; bases unmatched to any gene: 6. This CDR3 contains 15 residues. Germline lookup yields CDR1 LNHDA and CDR2 SQIVND (reference sequence). The CDR3 nucleotides are TGTGCCAGTAGGGACAGGGCCCGACCTGGAAACACCATATATTTT. As protein: CASRDRARPGNTIYF.

The rearrangement joins TRBV10-3 to TRBJ2-5, with 7 positions matching TRBD1. With V trimmed by 1 base and J by 2 bases, 13 bases remained unmatched. Germline CDR1 is ENHRY and CDR2 is SYGVKD. The length of the CDR3 is 18 residues. The CDR3 coding sequence is TGTGCCATCAGTGAGTGGAGCCCCGGGACAGTACCTCAAGAGACCCAGTACTTC. Translated, it gives CAISEWSPGTVPQETQYF.

V gene TRBV7-2 combines with J gene TRBJ1-1; D perhaps matches TRBD1 (6 bases). This CDR3 comprises 15 residues. Germline CDR1 and CDR2: SGHTA and FQGNSA. For the CDR3, the DNA is TGTGTCAGTAGCTTAGTGGGGACATCTAACACTGAAGCTTTCTTT. Translation gives CVSSLVGTSNTEAFF.

The chain combines TRBV19 with TRBJ1-2, with 7 bases matching TRBD1. CDR3 length: 13 residues. The junction had 5 bases not matched to a gene; V was cut back by 6 bases and J by 4 bases. Germline assignment: CDR1 LNHDA and CDR2 SQIVND (reference sequence). The CDR3 coding sequence is TGTGCCAGTAGGCCGGGACAGCCCTATGGCTACACCTTC. It is translated as CASRPGQPYGYTF.

This chain connects TRBV29-1 to TRBJ1-2; possible D gene TRBD1, 6 bases. CDR1 and CDR2 from the germline V gene are SQVTM and ANQGSEA. The CDR3 length is 13 residues. The CDR3 spells CTYTPDRFDGYTF. CDR3 DNA sequence: TGCACTTACACTCCGGACAGATTCGATGGCTACACCTTC.

The rearrangement joins TRBV5-6 to TRBJ2-6; D is undetermined. CDR3 length equals 16 residues. V shed 7 bases and J shed 3 bases, with 17 bases lying between them. Germline V lookup: CDR1 SGHDT, CDR2 YYEEEE. The CDR3 DNA follows: TGTGCCAGCTCGTTGATCAGGTTCAGTGGGGCCAACGTCCTGACTTTC. Translated, it gives CASSLIRFSGANVLTF.

This clonotype was counted at least ten times. The rearrangement uses TRBV29-1 and TRBJ1-2; 7 bases fit TRBD1. Trimming at V came to 7 bases and at J to 6 bases, leaving 8 bases not matched to a gene. Germline CDR1 is SQVTM and CDR2 is ANQGSEA. This CDR3 region has 12 residues. CDR3 amino acids: CSGYTGVDGYTF. The CDR3, as DNA: TGCAGCGGCTACACAGGGGTCGATGGCTACACCTTC.

With respect to this clonotype: A much larger clonotype is one base distant, so this may be a read error. This chain uses TRBV20-1 with TRBJ2-7, with D unresolved. Germline V gene data show CDR1 as DFQATT and CDR2 as SNEGSKA (reference sequence). This CDR3 has 12 amino acids. The CDR3 coding sequence is TGCAGTGCTGCGAGGCTCTCCTACGAGCAGTGCTTC. The encoded protein is CSAARLSYEQCF.

On this clonotype itself: One base away lies a much larger clone, so this may be a sequencing read error. Because the CDR3 is missing its conserved closing phenylalanine or tryptophan, this is likely a read error. The chain links TRBV20-1 to TRBJ2-5; 10 bases are shared with TRBD2. V lost 1 base and J lost 0; bases outside the gene matches: 5. Per the germline V gene, CDR1 is DFQATT and CDR2 is SNEGSKA (reference sequence). This CDR3 spans 16 amino acids. In DNA, the CDR3 is TGCAGTGCTAGAGGAAGCGGGGGGGCAGACCAAGAGACCCAGTACGTC. Translation gives CSARGSGGADQETQYV.